These T cell receptor beta chains were read from a single sample in a study of shared clonotypes between healthy human individuals. Profiled with immunoSEQ multiplex PCR; TCRdb holds only in-frame clones, not every one. The data show 450,000 to 500,000 clones, less than 80% seen once. The specimen sequenced was PBMCs. These receptors came from a woman aged 40 to 49 in good health. Some clones in this sample may be carry-over from other donors' samples. The conserved cysteine and the conserved F or W are not part of the CDR3 here. The D gene is left open where the match is weak.

j_gene: TRBJ1-2
d_gene: NA
v_gene: TRBV18
CDR3aa: ASSPPIQGYGYT

j_gene: TRBJ1-5
d_gene: NA
v_gene: TRBV5-1
CDR3aa: ASSLAPGGDQPQH

j_gene: TRBJ1-5
d_gene: TRBD1
v_gene: TRBV19
CDR3aa: ASSLGQVGNQPQH

j_gene: TRBJ1-1
d_gene: NA
v_gene: TRBV11-1
CDR3aa: ASSLGQGATEAF

j_gene: TRBJ2-1
d_gene: TRBD2
v_gene: TRBV9
CDR3aa: ASSVGRLGSSGNEQF

j_gene: TRBJ1-4
d_gene: TRBD1
v_gene: TRBV2
CDR3aa: ASSEDRGREKLF

j_gene: TRBJ1-2
d_gene: NA
v_gene: TRBV5-1
CDR3aa: ASSLADGRDGYT

j_gene: TRBJ2-3
d_gene: TRBD2
v_gene: TRBV10-1
CDR3aa: ASSSGLAGVRDTQY

j_gene: TRBJ2-7
d_gene: TRBD1
v_gene: TRBV5-1
CDR3aa: ASSFQGQGYEQY

j_gene: TRBJ2-7
d_gene: NA
v_gene: TRBV6-4
CDR3aa: ASSETGKSEQY

j_gene: TRBJ1-5
d_gene: NA
v_gene: TRBV7-2
CDR3aa: ASSLQFSNQPQH

j_gene: TRBJ2-3
d_gene: NA
v_gene: TRBV14
CDR3aa: ASSQGWSGRSTDTQY

j_gene: TRBJ1-1
d_gene: NA
v_gene: TRBV6-5
CDR3aa: ASIQSPANTEAF

j_gene: TRBJ2-5
d_gene: TRBD2
v_gene: TRBV7-2
CDR3aa: ASSRRAAGEGETQY